These 21 T cell receptor beta chains were all obtained from the same sample, sequenced in a study of blood T cell repertoires in COVID-19. Method: immunoSEQ multiplex PCR; TCRdb's copy keeps in-frame clones and lacks some. The sample yields some 200,000 clones, 70% to 90% seen once. The sequencing input was peripheral blood. These receptor sequences come from a man between 60 and 75 years old with COVID-19, enrolled during active disease.

This rearrangement joins TRBV7-9 to TRBJ1-4; a possible D gene is TRBD1 (5 bases). Trimming took off 3 bases at V and 1 base at J, with 6 bases between the two ends. CDR1 is SEHNR, CDR2 FQNEAQ, per germline (reference sequence). The CDR3 sequence is 14 residues long. The CDR3 sequence: CASSFGGTNEKLFF. The CDR3 DNA sequence: TGTGCCAGCAGCTTCGGGGGAACTAATGAAAAACTGTTTTTT.

The genes are TRBV7-3 and TRBJ1-1; 7 bases are shared with TRBD1. V gave up 5 bases and J gave up 4 bases; unmatched junction bases: 7. CDR3 length equals 14 residues. Germline CDR1 reads SGHTA; CDR2 reads FQGTGA. CDR3: CASSETGVSTEAFF. DNA for the CDR3: TGTGCCAGCAGCGAAACAGGGGTCAGCACTGAAGCTTTCTTT.

This clone was recorded a few times. V gene TRBV15 combines with J gene TRBJ2-3; 13 nucleotides align to TRBD2. The CDR3 contains 16 residues. Germline CDR1 LNHNV, CDR2 YYDKDF (reference sequence). Trimming at V came to 6 bases and at J to 3 bases, leaving 6 bases not matched to a gene. The CDR3 protein is CATSLGLAGSTDTQYF. The CDR3 DNA reads as TGTGCCACCAGTTTGGGACTAGCGGGATCGACAGATACGCAGTATTTT. The entire variable domain, with the rest obtained from reference TRBV15 and TRBJ2-3, is as follows: DAMVIQNPRYQVTQFGKPVTLSCSQTLNHNVMYWYQQKSSQAPKLLFHYYDKDFNNEADTPDNFQSRRPNTSFCFLDIRSPGLGDTAMYLCATSLGLAGSTDTQYFGPGTRLTVL.

V is TRBV6-5 and J is TRBJ2-7; the D is unclear. The CDR3 extends over 13 amino acids. V gave up 11 bases and J gave up 5 bases, with 19 bases separating them. Germline V gene sequence: CDR1 MNHEY, CDR2 SVGAGI. The chain's CDR3 is CASRLSGSNEQYF. As DNA, the CDR3 is TGTGCCTCTCGATTGTCCGGGTCCAACGAGCAGTACTTC.

The CDR3, as DNA: TGTGCCAGCAGTTTAGGAGGCGGTCAGACTGAAGCTTTCTTT. Translating it yields CASSLGGGQTEAFF. The rearrangement links TRBV27 to TRBJ1-1, with D unresolved. Germline V CDR1 and CDR2: MNHEY, SMNVEV (reference sequence). The length of the CDR3 is 14 residues. The V end was cut by 2 bases, the J end by 5 bases, with 12 bases between.

The rearrangement uses TRBV19 and TRBJ1-2, with D maybe TRBD1 (6 bases). Germline values: CDR1 LNHDA, CDR2 SQIVND (reference sequence). V lost 5 bases, J lost 3 bases, and 13 bases lay in between. The CDR3 contains 14 residues. CDR3 sequence (DNA): TGTGCCAGTAGTGGGAGGGGGAAGGACTATGGCTACACCTTC. As protein: CASSGRGKDYGYTF.

This rearrangement joins TRBV6-2 or TRBV6-3 to TRBJ1-6; D possibly corresponds to TRBD1 (5 bases). With 5 bases removed from V and 0 bases from J, the gap between germline ends came to 14 bases. In germline, CDR1 is MNHEY, CDR2 SVGEGT. The CDR3 covers 17 residues. DNA for the CDR3: TGTGCCAGCAGTCTAGTCTACAGGAGCTCCTATAATTCACCCCTCCACTTT. Amino acid sequence: CASSLVYRSSYNSPLHF.

The chain has TRBV7-3 and TRBJ1-2; the match to TRBD1 covers 9 bases. Germline V CDR1 and CDR2: SGHTA, FQGTGA. There are 15 residues in the CDR3. The junction had 7 bases not matched to a gene; V was cut back by 4 bases and J by 4 bases. The CDR3 DNA reads as TGTGCCAGCAGCTCCGGACAGGGGAGGGCCTATGGCTACACCTTC. As protein: CASSSGQGRAYGYTF.

The chain joins TRBV30 to TRBJ1-6; D is undetermined. CDR3 length: 13 amino acids. Germline assignment: CDR1 GTSNPN and CDR2 SVGIG (reference sequence). Trimming cost V 5 bases and J 7 bases, with 12 bases left between them. DNA of the CDR3: TGTGCCTGGGACCTTAGCCAGAATTCACCCCTCCACTTT. As protein: CAWDLSQNSPLHF.

This chain links TRBV29-1 with TRBJ1-4; no clear D. V was cut by 7 bases and J by 2 bases, with 11 bases left in between. The CDR3 spans 13 residues. The V gene's germline CDR1 is SQVTM and CDR2 ANQGSEA. In nucleotides, the CDR3 is TGCAGCGCTCAGTCGGAGACTAATGAAAAACTGTTTTTT. This gives the protein CSAQSETNEKLFF. Full variable domain (outside the CDR3, taken from reference TRBV29-1 and TRBJ1-4): SAVISQKPSRDICQRGTSLTIQCQVDSQVTMMFWYRQQPGQSLTLIATANQGSEATYESGFVIDKFPISRPNLTFSTLTVSNMSPEDSSIYLCSAQSETNEKLFFGSGTQLSVL.

This rearrangement joins TRBV7-2 to TRBJ1-1; a weak D match, TRBD1 (5 bases). This CDR3 is built from 16 residues. Deletions cut 0 bases from V and 0 bases from J, with 11 bases between. In germline, CDR1 is SGHTA, CDR2 FQGNSA. For the CDR3, the DNA is TGTGCCAGCAGCTTAGCTTCGGGACTCTTGAACACTGAAGCTTTCTTT. Protein product: CASSLASGLLNTEAFF.

The chain combines TRBV5-1 with TRBJ2-3; no clear D gene. The V gene lost 0 bases and the J gene lost 0 bases, with 8 bases spanning the gap. The CDR3 contains 15 residues. Germline V gives CDR1 SGHRS, CDR2 YFSETQ. The CDR3 bases are TGCGCCAGCAGCTTGGTGGTCAGGAGCACAGATACGCAGTATTTT. Amino acids: CASSLVVRSTDTQYF. The complete variable domain, with remaining parts taken from reference TRBV5-1 and TRBJ2-3, reads KAGVTQTPRYLIKTRGQQVTLSCSPISGHRSVSWYQQTPGQGLQFLFEYFSETQRNKGNFPGRFSGRQFSNSRSEMNVSTLELGDSALYLCASSLVVRSTDTQYFGPGTRLTVL.

V and J are TRBV7-2 and TRBJ2-1; 9 bases are shared with TRBD2. The CDR3 has 15 residues. Germline V CDR1 and CDR2: SGHTA, FQGNSA. The J segment lost 7 bases and the V segment lost 5 bases, leaving 9 bases of the junction unmatched. CDR3 region: CASSLLAGGPNEQFF. CDR3 in DNA: TGTGCCAGCAGCCTCCTGGCGGGAGGGCCGAATGAGCAGTTCTTC. Looking up the rest from reference TRBV7-2 and TRBJ2-1 gives the full variable domain: GAGVSQSPSNKVTEKGKDVELRCDPISGHTALYWYRQSLGQGLEFLIYFQGNSAPDKSGLPSDRFSAERTGGSVSTLTIQRTQQEDSAVYLCASSLLAGGPNEQFFGPGTRLTVL.

This clone was observed a single time. V is TRBV7-2 and J is TRBJ2-1; a possible D gene is TRBD2 (8 bases). V was pared by 7 bases and J by 9 bases, with 22 bases between. Looked up from germline, CDR1 is SGHTA and CDR2 is FQGNSA. This CDR3 comprises 15 residues. Here the CDR3 DNA reads TGTGCCAGCACCCGGGGGGGGAGGGGGCGAAGTGAGCAGTTCTTC. Encoded protein: CASTRGGRGRSEQFF.

This clone came up a few times. The genes are TRBV7-8 and TRBJ1-3, with D uncertain. The CDR3 is 16 amino acids. Trimming stripped 2 bases from V and 0 bases from J, with 11 bases between. CDR1 and CDR2 from the germline V gene are SGHVS and FQNEAQ. CDR3 bases: TGTGCCAGCAGCTTATTAGCGGCAGACTCTGGAAACACCATATATTTT. Translated, it gives CASSLLAADSGNTIYF. The entire variable domain, with the rest obtained from reference TRBV7-8 and TRBJ1-3, is as follows: GAGVSQSPRYKVAKRGQDVALRCDPISGHVSLFWYQQALGQGPEFLTYFQNEAQLDKSGLPSDRFFAERPEGSVSTLKIQRTQQEDSAVYLCASSLLAADSGNTIYFGEGSWLTVV.

This chain uses TRBV6-1 with TRBJ1-3, with a possible D match to TRBD1 (5 bases). From germline, CDR1 is MNHNS and CDR2 SASEGT. This CDR3 region has 15 residues. Trimming took off 3 bases at V and 4 bases at J, with 13 bases between the two ends. CDR3 protein: CASSDGRAVGNTIYF. The CDR3 bases are TGTGCCAGCAGTGATGGCAGGGCGGTAGGAAACACCATATATTTT.

The chain couples TRBV4-1 to TRBJ1-1, with D possibly matching TRBD1 (6 bases). V lost 1 base to trimming and J lost 1 base, with 10 bases between them. The CDR3 sequence is 15 residues long. CDR1 is MGHRA, CDR2 YSYEKL, per germline. CDR3 in DNA: TGCGCCAGCAGCCAAGCGGACAGAGAGAACACTGAAGCTTTCTTT. It specifies CASSQADRENTEAFF.

CDR3 DNA sequence: TGTGCCAGCAGACCTCAGACACGAAACACTGAAGCTTTCTTT. Its protein is CASRPQTRNTEAFF. V is TRBV6-6 and J is TRBJ1-1, with D hard to call. This CDR3 has 14 residues. The ends were cut back, 6 bases at V and 2 bases at J, with 13 bases in the middle. Germline V lookup: CDR1 MNHNY, CDR2 SVGAGI (reference sequence).

This clone was observed once. This chain connects TRBV27 to TRBJ1-5; unclear D gene. The CDR3 runs 13 residues. Trimming took 2 bases from V and 4 from J, leaving 6 bases between them. Germline CDR1 MNHEY, CDR2 SMNVEV (reference sequence). For the CDR3, the DNA is TGTGCCAGCAGTTTACGAGGGAATCAGCCCCAGCATTTT. As protein: CASSLRGNQPQHF.

This clone was seen only a few times. The V and J genes are TRBV28 and TRBJ2-3; D perhaps matches TRBD2 (6 bases). Looked up from germline, CDR1 is MDHEN and CDR2 is SYDVKM. CDR3 length: 14 residues. V lost 3 bases, J lost 4 bases, and 11 bases lay in between. The CDR3 sequence: CASSLVGSADTQYF. The CDR3 nucleotides read TGTGCCAGCAGTTTGGTCGGGAGCGCAGATACGCAGTATTTT.

The J gene is TRBJ2-7, the V gene TRBV27; 10 bases match TRBD1. This CDR3 has 15 amino acids. The V and J ends lost 5 bases and 7 bases, in that order; junction bases with no gene match: 11. Germline-derived CDR1 and CDR2 are MNHEY and SMNVEV (reference sequence). CDR3 in DNA: TGTGCCAGCAGTGATCGGGACAGGGGTCCGGGTGAGCAGTACTTC. Amino acid sequence: CASSDRDRGPGEQYF.